Presented here are 18 T cell receptor beta chains from one specimen sequenced in a study of T cells in Graves' hyperthyroidism and ophthalmopathy. The TCR beta CDR3 regions underwent amplification using RNA transcripts as the source. With the HTBI primer set, the TCR CDR3 went through a first round of RT-PCR. TCRdb processed the multiplex PCR reads anew with MiXCR; each CDR3 protein has one entry. The profile shows around 100,000 distinct CDR3 sequences, about 45% of them singletons. The sample was blood. The receptors were gathered from a man aged 35-49 years with Graves' hyperthyroidism.

This clonotype appeared many times. This chain joins TRBV10-3 and TRBJ2-3; 8 nucleotides match TRBD1. The junction had 7 bases not matched to a gene; V was cut back by 4 bases and J by 4 bases. CDR1 ENHRY and CDR2 SYGVKD come from the germline V gene. The CDR3 is made up of 15 amino acids. CDR3 protein: CAISGITGGPDTQYF. The CDR3 bases are TGTGCCATCAGTGGTATTACAGGGGGGCCAGATACGCAGTATTTT.

The V call is TRBV15, the J call TRBJ2-5, with D perhaps TRBD1 (6 bases). The CDR3 consists of 16 residues. The V end was cut by 0 bases, the J end by 7 bases, with 18 bases between. Germline CDR1 LNHNV, CDR2 YYDKDF (reference sequence). The CDR3 DNA is TGTGCCACCAGCAGAGAGTCCGCGCAGGGGCCGGGGACCCAGTACTTC. It translates to CATSRESAQGPGTQYF.

The chain links TRBV25-1 to TRBJ2-3; possibly TRBD2 for D (6 bases). CDR1 is MGHDK and CDR2 is SYGVNS in the germline V gene. This CDR3 spans 15 amino acids. The germline V and J ends were trimmed by 4 bases and 6 bases, with 17 bases remaining between them. The CDR3 is CASSASVSRRDTQYF. CDR3 sequence (DNA): TGTGCCAGCAGTGCTAGCGTCTCTCGCCGGGATACGCAGTATTTT. Complete variable domain (other parts from reference TRBV25-1 and TRBJ2-3): EADIYQTPRYLVIGTGKKITLECSQTMGHDKMYWYQQDPGMELHLIHYSYGVNSTEKGDLSSESTVSRIRTEHFPLTLESARPSHTSQYLCASSASVSRRDTQYFGPGTRLTVL.

This clonotype was detected many times. This chain links TRBV20-1 with TRBJ2-1; 12 bases agree with TRBD2. Per the germline V gene, CDR1 is DFQATT and CDR2 is SNEGSKA (reference sequence). CDR3 length: 14 amino acids. V was clipped by 4 bases and J by 2 bases; unmatched bases: 0. The CDR3, as DNA: TGCAGTGCTACTAGCGGGGGGGCCTACAATGAGCAGTTCTTC. This encodes CSATSGGAYNEQFF.

The rearrangement links TRBV20-1 to TRBJ2-7; TRBD2 agrees at 10 bases. In germline, CDR1 is DFQATT, CDR2 SNEGSKA (reference sequence). V lost 2 bases to trimming and J lost 0 bases; unmatched junction nucleotides: 7. This CDR3 contains 16 residues. CDR3 residues: CSARSTSGWNSYEQYF. DNA of the CDR3: TGCAGTGCTAGATCGACTAGCGGGTGGAACTCCTACGAGCAGTACTTC.

This clonotype was counted at least ten times. The rearrangement links TRBV10-2 to TRBJ2-7; D is unresolved. Trimming stripped 2 bases from V and 6 bases from J, with 14 bases between. The CDR3 covers 14 residues. The V gene's germline CDR1 is WSHSY and CDR2 SAAADI. The CDR3 spells CASSEPSPSTEQYF. For the CDR3, the DNA is TGCGCCAGCAGTGAGCCGTCCCCCAGTACCGAGCAGTACTTC.

In its sample, this clonotype was seen once. The J gene is TRBJ2-5, the V gene TRBV6-1; TRBD2 matches at 7 bases. V lost 5 bases, J lost 1 base, and 13 bases stayed unmatched. Germline CDR1 and CDR2: MNHNS and SASEGT. The CDR3 has 17 amino acids. DNA of the CDR3: TGTGCCAGCAGTTACGGGGGGACGTCTAGGGTCCAAGAGACCCAGTACTTC. Translation gives CASSYGGTSRVQETQYF.

With regard to this clonotype: A read error may explain this, as a much larger clone is one base away. The CDR3 ends on some other residue instead of the conserved phenylalanine or tryptophan, so this is likely a read error. This chain uses TRBV19 with TRBJ2-4; D perhaps matches TRBD1 (5 bases). There are 15 residues in the CDR3. Germline V gene lookup returns CDR1 LNHDA and CDR2 SQIVND (reference sequence). Trimming shortened V by 5 bases and J by 0 bases, and 11 bases separated the two germline ends. The CDR3 reads CASSGTTVAKNIQYS. In DNA, the CDR3 is TGTGCCAGTAGTGGAACGACAGTAGCCAAAAACATTCAGTACTCC.

This clonotype was observed once. CDR3 loop: CASSRHLPGLSYEQYF. In DNA, the CDR3 is TGTGCCAGCAGCCGACACCTACCGGGACTATCCTACGAGCAGTACTTC. V usage is TRBV7-8 and J usage is TRBJ2-7, with 7 bases that match TRBD2. Germline-derived CDR1 and CDR2 are SGHVS and FQNEAQ. The CDR3 is made up of 16 amino acids. V gave up 5 bases and J gave up 1 base; unmatched junction bases: 11.

As for this clonotype: Just one base apart from a much larger clone, this may be a read error. The chain is built from TRBV11-2 and TRBJ2-1, with 10 bases that match TRBD2. CDR1 and CDR2 (germline): SGHAT, FQNNGV. The CDR3 covers 15 residues. CDR3 bases: TGTGCCAGCAGCTACACTAGCGGGACCTACAATGAGCAGGTCTTC. The encoded protein is CASSYTSGTYNEQVF.

The chain uses TRBV15 and TRBJ2-7, with D perhaps being TRBD1 or TRBD2 (5 bases each). The V end was cut by 2 bases, the J end by 5 bases, with 16 bases between. This CDR3 contains 15 residues. Germline CDR1 is LNHNV and CDR2 is YYDKDF (reference sequence). CDR3 loop: CATSRPFGAEDEQYF. The CDR3 DNA is TGTGCCACCAGCAGACCCTTCGGGGCGGAGGACGAGCAGTACTTC.

Comment on this clonotype: A much larger clone is a single base away; this may be a read error. The chain has TRBV9 and TRBJ2-5; D possibly corresponds to TRBD1 (5 bases). Germline V gene lookup returns CDR1 SGDLS and CDR2 YYNGEE. CDR3 length: 22 residues. CDR3 in amino acids: CASSVGPILRDRPTQNQGTQYF. CDR3 sequence (DNA): TGTGCCAGCAGCGTCGGGCCGATCTTACGAGACAGACCGACCCAAAACCAAGGGACCCAGTACTTC.

This clonotype was seen repeatedly, ten times or more. The rearrangement uses TRBV6-5 and TRBJ2-1; 10 nucleotides line up with TRBD1. Germline assignment: CDR1 MNHEY and CDR2 SVGAGI. This CDR3 is built from 15 residues. The ends lost 5 bases at V and 6 bases at J; junction bases unmatched: 7. CDR3 region: CASSPLGTGVNEQFF. The CDR3 DNA reads as TGTGCCAGCAGTCCCCTGGGGACAGGGGTCAATGAGCAGTTCTTC.

This clonotype was found a few times. CDR3: CASSDPLYNEQFF. The DNA for the CDR3 is TGTGCCAGCAGCGACCCCCTTTACAATGAGCAGTTCTTC. The rearrangement links TRBV9 to TRBJ2-1; the D is unclear. Germline CDR1 SGDLS, CDR2 YYNGEE. The length of the CDR3 is 13 residues. V was clipped by 3 bases and J by 4 bases, with 8 bases between them.

This clonotype was counted once. The rearrangement uses TRBV7-3 and TRBJ2-1; the match to TRBD1 covers 9 bases. This CDR3 spans 14 amino acids. Germline V gives CDR1 SGHTA, CDR2 FQGTGA. V was clipped by 5 bases and J by 12 bases; unmatched bases: 11. CDR3 sequence (DNA): TGTGCCAGCAGCGCCGAACCGGGACAGGGTCGGCAGTTCTTC. Protein: CASSAEPGQGRQFF.

There are a few counts of this clonotype. V and J are TRBV7-2 and TRBJ1-2; TRBD1 agrees at 9 bases. The V gene end was trimmed by 1 base and the J gene end by 5 bases; junction bases not matched to a gene: 2. This CDR3 is 14 amino acids long. The V gene's germline CDR1 is SGHTA and CDR2 FQGNSA. CDR3 sequence reads: CASSLVGTGYGYTF. The CDR3 nucleotides read TGTGCCAGCAGCTTAGTGGGGACAGGGTATGGCTACACCTTC. Full variable domain (missing parts from reference TRBV7-2 and TRBJ1-2): GAGVSQSPSNKVTEKGKDVELRCDPISGHTALYWYRQSLGQGLEFLIYFQGNSAPDKSGLPSDRFSAERTGGSVSTLTIQRTQQEDSAVYLCASSLVGTGYGYTFGSGTRLTVV.

The chain carries TRBV5-1 and TRBJ1-1, with a weak D call TRBD1 (5 bases). The length of the CDR3 is 15 residues. CDR1 SGHRS and CDR2 YFSETQ come from the germline V gene. Trimming shortened V by 4 bases and J by 3 bases, and 16 bases separated the two germline ends. Here the CDR3 reads CASSMTSGGDTEAFF. In DNA form, the CDR3 reads TGCGCCAGCAGCATGACTAGCGGGGGAGACACTGAAGCTTTCTTT.

The genes are TRBV7-8 and TRBJ2-7, with 10 nucleotides matching TRBD2. The CDR3 is 15 amino acids. The germline V gene encodes CDR1 SGHVS and CDR2 FQNEAQ. Trimming removed 1 base from V and 3 bases from J; junction bases left unmatched: 3. DNA of the CDR3: TGTGCCAGCAGCTTAGTGGGGACTAGCGTCTACGAGCAGTACTTC. It is translated as CASSLVGTSVYEQYF.